The next 7 T cell receptor beta chains were all read from a single sample in a study of shared clonotypes between healthy human individuals. In the naive CD8 group, cells lacked CD45RO and were positively selected for CCR7, so terminally differentiated effector memory CD45RA+ cells were left out. Assay: immunoSEQ multiplex PCR; the TCRdb copy retains only in-frame clones and omits some. This table has millions of clones, approximately 95% appearing once. Sequencing input: naive CD8+ T cells sorted from blood. The source is a man younger than 30 in good health.

The gene calls are TRBV7-9 and TRBJ1-1, with a weak D call TRBD1 (6 bases). Germline loops: CDR1 SEHNR, CDR2 FQNEAQ (reference sequence). The CDR3 is 14 residues long. The V end was cut by 1 base, the J end by 5 bases, with 11 bases between. CDR3 nucleotides: TGTGCCAGCAGCTTAGTTCCAGGGGTGACTGAAGCTTTCTTT. Amino acid sequence: CASSLVPGVTEAFF.

This sequence joins TRBV28 and TRBJ2-1; 7 nucleotides match TRBD1. This CDR3 is built from 18 residues. The V and J ends lost 5 bases and 1 base, in that order; junction bases with no gene match: 14. Germline V gene lookup returns CDR1 MDHEN and CDR2 SYDVKM. CDR3 sequence reads: CASSILTPDRSSYNEQFF. CDR3 sequence (DNA): TGTGCCAGCAGTATTCTCACACCGGACAGGTCATCCTACAATGAGCAGTTCTTC.

For this clone: The same CDR3 is also encoded by other DNA sequences in this sample. V is TRBV30 and J is TRBJ2-6; D call uncertain. This CDR3 comprises 14 residues. V was shortened by 0 bases and J by 2 bases, with 5 bases between the two germline ends. Germline V gene data show CDR1 as GTSNPN and CDR2 as SVGIG (reference sequence). The CDR3 DNA follows: TGTGCCTGGAGTGTTGGTGCTGGGGCCAACGTCCTGACTTTC. Translation: CAWSVGAGANVLTF.

About this clone: One junction end disagrees with the germline gene, perhaps due to a read error. J is TRBJ1-2 and V is TRBV14, with D perhaps TRBD1 (5 bases). The germline V gene encodes CDR1 SGHDN and CDR2 FVKESK. The CDR3 covers 13 residues. The CDR3 here is CASSQFGTRTLVF. Written as DNA, the CDR3 is TGTGCCAGCAGCCAATTTGGGACCCGGACCTTGGTCTTC.

The CDR3 region is CASSEVAGGTSYEQYF. The CDR3 DNA reads TGTGCCAGCAGTGAAGTGGCGGGCGGAACCTCCTACGAGCAGTACTTC. V gene TRBV2 combines with J gene TRBJ2-7; D possibly corresponds to TRBD2 (5 bases). Deletions cut 1 base from V and 0 bases from J, with 13 bases between. Germline values: CDR1 SNHLY, CDR2 FYNNEI. The CDR3 totals 16 residues. Filled out from reference TRBV2 and TRBJ2-7, the complete variable domain reads EPEVTQTPSHQVTQMGQEVILRCVPISNHLYFYWYRQILGQKVEFLVSFYNNEISEKSEIFDDQFSVERPDGSNFTLKIRSTKLEDSAMYFCASSEVAGGTSYEQYFGPGTRLTVT.

This sequence joins TRBV19 and TRBJ2-1, with 9 nucleotides matching TRBD2. V shed 1 base and J 5 bases; nucleotides not matched to a gene: 6. The CDR3 covers 16 residues. CDR1 and CDR2 (germline): LNHDA, SQIVND (reference sequence). CDR3 region: CASSIGASGVHNEQFF. As DNA, the CDR3 is TGTGCCAGTAGTATAGGGGCTAGCGGGGTCCACAATGAGCAGTTCTTC.

V gene TRBV7-2 combines with J gene TRBJ1-2; D is ambiguous. The germline V gene encodes CDR1 SGHTA and CDR2 FQGNSA. V lost 2 bases, J lost 4 bases, and 5 bases lay in between. The CDR3 is 12 residues long. The CDR3 region has the DNA TGTGCCAGCAGCTTAACGGCCTATGGCTACACCTTC. Encoded protein: CASSLTAYGYTF.